The 5 T cell receptor beta chains listed next were all sequenced from one sample in a study of T cell responses to AZD1222 COVID-19 vaccine. Here immunoSEQ multiplex PCR was the method, and the copy in TCRdb shows in-frame clones only, minus some. The repertoire holds 200,000 or so clones, with approximately 90% as singletons. The specimen was peripheral blood, collected on day 0 of AZD1222 vaccination. The receptors were gathered from an adult in good health.

The chain employs TRBV5-6 and TRBJ2-3, with a possible D match to TRBD2 (6 bases). Per the germline V gene, CDR1 is SGHDT and CDR2 is YYEEEE. The length of the CDR3 is 14 residues. V was trimmed by 0 bases and J by 4 bases, leaving 9 bases between them. CDR3 DNA sequence: TGTGCCAGCAGCTTGGATTCGGGGGCAGATACGCAGTATTTT. Its translation is CASSLDSGADTQYF.

This clone was observed a single time. The chain recombines TRBV6-1 with TRBJ1-3; 7 positions agree with TRBD1. The CDR3 has 17 residues. The junction had 13 bases not matched to a gene; V was cut back by 2 bases and J by 6 bases. In germline, CDR1 is MNHNS, CDR2 SASEGT. CDR3: CASSEFGTVSLENTIYF. The CDR3 coding sequence is TGTGCCAGCAGTGAATTCGGGACAGTGAGTTTGGAAAACACCATATATTTT.

The CDR3 reads CASSSGLAGVGELFF. DNA for the CDR3: TGTGCCAGCAGTTCCGGACTAGCGGGAGTTGGGGAGCTGTTTTTT. This chain links TRBV6-5 with TRBJ2-2, with 13 bases lining up with TRBD2. The V gene end was trimmed by 4 bases and the J gene end by 8 bases; junction bases not matched to a gene: 4. The CDR3 loop spans 15 amino acids. Germline CDR1 is MNHEY and CDR2 is SVGAGI.

The chain joins TRBV5-1 to TRBJ1-2, with a weak D call TRBD1 (5 bases). Germline loops: CDR1 SGHRS, CDR2 YFSETQ. CDR3 length: 14 amino acids. V was trimmed by 1 base and J by 7 bases, leaving 14 bases between them. For the CDR3, the DNA is TGCGCCAGCAGCTTGTTGGCGGGGGAGGGTGGCTACACCTTC. It codes for CASSLLAGEGGYTF.

The J gene is TRBJ1-2, the V gene TRBV7-9, with 8 bases lining up with TRBD1. In germline, CDR1 is SEHNR, CDR2 FQNEAQ (reference sequence). The CDR3 length is 16 residues. J lost 0 bases, V lost 3 bases, and 6 bases had no gene match. CDR3 loop: CASSLGTGRPNYGYTF. CDR3 nucleotides: TGTGCCAGCAGCTTGGGGACAGGACGGCCTAACTATGGCTACACCTTC. The complete variable domain, with remaining parts taken from reference TRBV7-9 and TRBJ1-2, reads DTGVSQNPRHKITKRGQNVTFRCDPISEHNRLYWYRQTLGQGPEFLTYFQNEAQLEKSRLLSDRFSAERPKGSFSTLEIQRTEQGDSAMYLCASSLGTGRPNYGYTFGSGTRLTVV.